This T cell receptor (beta chain) was sequenced during a study of blood T cell repertoires in COVID-19. V lost 0 bases, J lost 10 bases, and 17 bases lay in between. The CDR3 runs 15 residues. Per germline, CDR1 SGHDT and CDR2 YYEEEE. This clone was seen a single time. In the authors' workflow: How many nucleated cells were present was estimated from reference gene primer amplification. Clones were sequenced by immunoSEQ multiplex PCR, and TCRdb holds only the in-frame ones, with some missing. The DNA gave D and trimming, while V, J and clone size come from that table. The repertoire includes under 150,000 clones, 79% of them detected once, and 3% to 4.5% sits in the top ten.

This chain links TRBV5-6 with TRBJ2-1; possible D gene TRBD2, 5 bases. This receptor was obtained from a man in his sixties with acute or convalescent COVID-19. Material for sequencing was peripheral blood. CDR3 region: CASSLDALALKEQFF. The CDR3 nucleotides are TGTGCCAGCAGCTTGGACGCCCTAGCCCTGAAGGAGCAGTTCTTC. Combining the CDR3 with reference TRBV5-6 and TRBJ2-1 gives the whole variable domain DAGVTQSPTHLIKTRGQQVTLRCSPKSGHDTVSWYQQALGQGPQFIFQYYEEEERQRGNFPDRFSGHQFPNYSSELNVNALLLGDSALYLCASSLDALALKEQFFGPGTRLTVL.